A selection of T cell receptor beta chains follows, all from one sample in a study of blood T cell repertoires in COVID-19. Clones were sequenced by immunoSEQ multiplex PCR, and TCRdb holds only the in-frame ones, with some missing. Among approximately 90,000 clones listed, 89% were seen once. The sequencing sample was made of peripheral blood. The source of these receptors is a man in his sixties with COVID-19, enrolled during active disease. Both conserved end residues are part of each CDR3. D genes are given only for firm matches. Clone size, where shown, is once, few, many, or a class for clones that have expanded.

j_call: TRBJ2-5
d_call: .
v_call: TRBV3-1/TRBV3-2
clone_size: .
cdr3_nt: TGTGCCAGCAGCCCCTCGGCCGGGGGAGAGACCCAGTACTTC
cdr3_aa: CASSPSAGGETQYF

j_call: TRBJ1-5
d_call: .
v_call: TRBV5-1
clone_size: .
cdr3_nt: TGCGCCAGCAGGGAGTCTCCGGAGGGGCACAATCAGCCCCAGCATTTT
cdr3_aa: CASRESPEGHNQPQHF

j_call: TRBJ2-7
d_call: .
v_call: TRBV24-1
clone_size: .
cdr3_nt: TGTGCCACCAGTGCCCCGGGGGAGTTTAACGAGCAGTACTTC
cdr3_aa: CATSAPGEFNEQYF

j_call: TRBJ2-5
d_call: .
v_call: TRBV5-1
clone_size: .
cdr3_nt: TGCGCCAGCAGCCTAGGGGGGGAGGAAGAGACCCAGTACTTC
cdr3_aa: CASSLGGEEETQYF

j_call: TRBJ2-1
d_call: .
v_call: TRBV7-2
clone_size: .
cdr3_nt: TGTGCCAGCAGCCCCGTGAGTAGCGCCTACAATGAGCAGTTCTTC
cdr3_aa: CASSPVSSAYNEQFF

j_call: TRBJ1-4
d_call: .
v_call: TRBV27
clone_size: .
cdr3_nt: TGTGCCAGCAGTCAACTTTTGACAGGCCGAGAAAAACTGTTTTTT
cdr3_aa: CASSQLLTGREKLFF

j_call: TRBJ1-1
d_call: .
v_call: TRBV10-3
clone_size: .
cdr3_nt: TGTGCCATCAGTCCCGCCGCGGGCGAAGGTGAAGCTTTCTTT
cdr3_aa: CAISPAAGEGEAFF

j_call: TRBJ1-2
d_call: .
v_call: TRBV3-1/TRBV3-2
clone_size: .
cdr3_nt: TGTGCCAGCAGCCAAGAATTGCAGGGGCCGAGGTATGGCTACACCTTC
cdr3_aa: CASSQELQGPRYGYTF

j_call: TRBJ2-1
d_call: TRBD1
v_call: TRBV12-5
clone_size: .
cdr3_nt: TGTGCTAGTGCCACGGGACAGGATCGGAATGAGCAGTTCTTC
cdr3_aa: CASATGQDRNEQFF

j_call: TRBJ2-7
d_call: .
v_call: TRBV25-1
clone_size: few
cdr3_nt: TGTGCCAGCAGTGATTCCTCGGGTAGCGGTTCCTACGAGCAGTACTTC
cdr3_aa: CASSDSSGSGSYEQYF

j_call: TRBJ1-5
d_call: .
v_call: TRBV2
clone_size: once
cdr3_nt: TGTGCCAGCAGGTTTGCAGAGCGTCAGCCCCAGCATTTT
cdr3_aa: CASRFAERQPQHF

j_call: TRBJ2-7
d_call: TRBD2
v_call: TRBV7-9
clone_size: .
cdr3_nt: TGTGCCAGCAGCTTTCTGACTAGCGGGTCCTACGAGCAGTACTTC
cdr3_aa: CASSFLTSGSYEQYF

j_call: TRBJ1-1
d_call: .
v_call: TRBV2
clone_size: .
cdr3_nt: TGTGCCAGCAGGTCGGTTAGGAGGGGCACTGAAGCTTTCTTT
cdr3_aa: CASRSVRRGTEAFF

j_call: TRBJ2-2
d_call: TRBD2
v_call: TRBV5-1
clone_size: .
cdr3_nt: TGCGCCAGCAGCTTGGCTAGCGGGCCGAACACCGGGGAGCTGTTTTTT
cdr3_aa: CASSLASGPNTGELFF

j_call: TRBJ2-5
d_call: TRBD2
v_call: TRBV28
clone_size: .
cdr3_nt: TGTGCCAGCAGCCCGAGACTAGCGGGGTTCCAAGAGACCCAGTACTTC
cdr3_aa: CASSPRLAGFQETQYF

j_call: TRBJ2-3
d_call: TRBD2
v_call: TRBV11-3
clone_size: .
cdr3_nt: TGTGCCAGCAGCTTAGCTATGACCCCCGAAGCGGGAGTCTCAGATACGCAGTATTTT
cdr3_aa: CASSLAMTPEAGVSDTQYF

j_call: TRBJ2-7
d_call: .
v_call: TRBV25-1
clone_size: .
cdr3_nt: TGTGCCAGCAGTGAACCCGGGGACACAACCTACGAGCAGTACTTC
cdr3_aa: CASSEPGDTTYEQYF

j_call: TRBJ1-2
d_call: TRBD1
v_call: TRBV14
clone_size: .
cdr3_nt: TGTGCCAGCAGCCAAGTCTCCGGACAGGGGGATGGCTACACCTTC
cdr3_aa: CASSQVSGQGDGYTF

j_call: TRBJ2-3
d_call: .
v_call: TRBV7-8
clone_size: .
cdr3_nt: TGTGCCAGCAGCTTAATACAGGGCCTAAGCACAGATACGCAGTATTTT
cdr3_aa: CASSLIQGLSTDTQYF

j_call: TRBJ1-5
d_call: TRBD1
v_call: TRBV7-2
clone_size: .
cdr3_nt: TGTGCCAGCAGCCCAGGGACAGGGTCGTCTCAGCCCCAGCATTTT
cdr3_aa: CASSPGTGSSQPQHF

j_call: TRBJ1-4
d_call: .
v_call: TRBV27
clone_size: few
cdr3_nt: TGTGCCAGCGCCCCCTGGCAGTCAACAACTAATGAAAAACTGTTTTTT
cdr3_aa: CASAPWQSTTNEKLFF

j_call: TRBJ1-2
d_call: .
v_call: TRBV12-3/TRBV12-4
clone_size: .
cdr3_nt: TGTGCCAGCAGTTTCGCAGGGGCGGAGGGCTACACCTTC
cdr3_aa: CASSFAGAEGYTF

j_call: TRBJ1-2
d_call: .
v_call: TRBV2
clone_size: .
cdr3_nt: TGTGCCAGCAGTGAAAAGTTTTGGGCAGCCAGGTATGGCTACACCTTC
cdr3_aa: CASSEKFWAARYGYTF

j_call: TRBJ2-7
d_call: TRBD1
v_call: TRBV18
clone_size: .
cdr3_nt: TGTGCCAGCTCACCACCGGACAGGGAAGGCTACGAGCAGTACTTC
cdr3_aa: CASSPPDREGYEQYF

j_call: TRBJ2-2
d_call: TRBD2
v_call: TRBV11-2
clone_size: .
cdr3_nt: TGTGCCAGCAGCCCGAGGACTAGCGCGAACACCGGGGAGCTGTTTTTT
cdr3_aa: CASSPRTSANTGELFF

j_call: TRBJ2-5
d_call: .
v_call: TRBV3-1/TRBV3-2
clone_size: .
cdr3_nt: TGTGCCAGCAGCCTGGAGAAGACCCAGTACTTC
cdr3_aa: CASSLEKTQYF

j_call: TRBJ2-3
d_call: .
v_call: TRBV28
clone_size: .
cdr3_nt: TGTGCCAGCACTCAGACCGGGAATACGCAGTATTTT
cdr3_aa: CASTQTGNTQYF

j_call: TRBJ2-3
d_call: TRBD2
v_call: TRBV4-3
clone_size: .
cdr3_nt: TGCGCCAGCAGCCAACAACTAGCGGGAGATTCAGATACGCAGTATTTT
cdr3_aa: CASSQQLAGDSDTQYF

j_call: TRBJ1-4
d_call: .
v_call: TRBV7-6
clone_size: .
cdr3_nt: TGTGCCAGCAGCTTAGCGACGGGGATCTCTAATGAAAAACTGTTTTTT
cdr3_aa: CASSLATGISNEKLFF

j_call: TRBJ2-7
d_call: TRBD1
v_call: TRBV11-3
clone_size: .
cdr3_nt: TGTGCCAGCAGCCCCTTCACCGGGACAGACGATTTCGACGAGCAGTACTTC
cdr3_aa: CASSPFTGTDDFDEQYF

j_call: TRBJ2-1
d_call: TRBD2
v_call: TRBV2
clone_size: .
cdr3_nt: TGTGCCAGCAGTGCTCCTAGCGGGGAGTCCCCTGAGCAGTTCTTC
cdr3_aa: CASSAPSGESPEQFF

j_call: TRBJ1-6
d_call: .
v_call: TRBV9
clone_size: .
cdr3_nt: TGTGCCAGCAGCGTAGAGGGAGCGGGGACTTCACCCCTCCACTTT
cdr3_aa: CASSVEGAGTSPLHF

j_call: TRBJ2-7
d_call: .
v_call: TRBV19
clone_size: .
cdr3_nt: TGTGCCAGTAGTCCAGCATCTGGGGGGGAGCAGTACTTC
cdr3_aa: CASSPASGGEQYF

j_call: TRBJ2-1
d_call: TRBD2
v_call: TRBV30
clone_size: .
cdr3_nt: TGTGCCTGGAAGAGAGCGGGAGAGGGTAATGAGCAGTTCTTC
cdr3_aa: CAWKRAGEGNEQFF